These 10 T cell receptor beta chains were all obtained from the same sample, sequenced in a study of shared clonotypes between healthy human individuals. In the naive CD8 group, cells lacked CD45RO and were positively selected for CCR7, so terminally differentiated effector memory CD45RA+ cells were left out. Sequenced by immunoSEQ multiplex PCR; TCRdb stores in-frame clones only, minus some. The data hold approximately 2,000,000 clones, with 93% observed a single time. The sample consisted of naive CD8+ T cells from PBMCs. Receptor source: a man aged 18 to 30 in good health. Some clones in this sample may be carry-over from other donors' samples.

This clone has just a few counts. The V gene is TRBV4-1, the J gene TRBJ1-5, with TRBD1 as a possible D gene (6 bases). Per germline, CDR1 MGHRA and CDR2 YSYEKL. Trimming removed 4 bases at V and 1 base at J, with 17 bases between. CDR3 length equals 17 residues. Written as DNA, the CDR3 is TGCGCCAGCAGCCCCGAAGACGGAGACAGGAGCAATCAGCCCCAGCATTTT. This codes for CASSPEDGDRSNQPQHF.

The chain has TRBV9 and TRBJ2-3, with D perhaps matching TRBD1 (6 bases). The CDR3 has 16 amino acids. V lost 0 bases, J lost 1 base, and 12 bases lay in between. The germline CDR1 and CDR2 sequences are SGDLS and YYNGEE. CDR3 in DNA: TGTGCCAGCAGCGTAGTGGGCAGGGGCCGCACAGATACGCAGTATTTT. It encodes CASSVVGRGRTDTQYF.

This chain links TRBV6-1 with TRBJ2-7, with a weak D call TRBD2 (5 bases). Deletions cut 6 bases from V and 3 bases from J, with 15 bases between. CDR3 length: 14 residues. CDR1 is MNHNS, CDR2 SASEGT, per germline. DNA of the CDR3: TGTGCCAGCAGACCCAGGATACGGGGCTACGAGCAGTACTTC. Translated: CASRPRIRGYEQYF.

J is TRBJ2-7 and V is TRBV27; 9 bases map to TRBD1. The germline V gene has CDR1 MNHEY and CDR2 SMNVEV (reference sequence). Losses at the gene ends were 5 bases for V and 6 bases for J; bases not matched to a gene: 5. This CDR3 comprises 13 residues. CDR3 nucleotides: TGTGCCAGCAGTACCGGGACAGGGTTCGAGCAGTACTTC. Its protein product is CASSTGTGFEQYF.

The CDR3 loop is CASSVVGLHNEQFF. CDR3 coding DNA: TGTGCCAGCAGCGTAGTGGGACTTCACAATGAGCAGTTCTTC. The J gene is TRBJ2-1, the V gene TRBV9; a possible D gene is TRBD2 (6 bases). This CDR3 is built from 14 residues. The V end was cut by 0 bases, the J end by 5 bases, with 9 bases between. CDR1 and CDR2 from the germline V gene are SGDLS and YYNGEE.

This sequence joins TRBV14 and TRBJ2-2; perhaps TRBD2 as D (6 bases). The CDR3 extends over 17 amino acids. CDR1 and CDR2 (germline): SGHDN, FVKESK. Trimming shortened V by 2 bases and J by 3 bases, and 16 bases separated the two germline ends. The CDR3 sequence is CASSQLRGGVDTGELFF. CDR3 sequence (DNA): TGTGCCAGCAGCCAACTGAGGGGAGGCGTGGACACCGGGGAGCTGTTTTTT.

This chain links TRBV6-4 with TRBJ1-2; D is undetermined. CDR1 MRHNA and CDR2 SNTAGT come from the germline V gene. The CDR3 covers 14 residues. Trimming cost V 5 bases and J 3 bases, with 13 bases left between them. The CDR3 DNA sequence: TGTGCCAGCAGTTTGACATCGGAAGACTATGGCTACACCTTC. It yields the protein CASSLTSEDYGYTF.

As regards this clone: In the same sample, other DNA sequences code for this CDR3. This chain uses TRBV27 with TRBJ2-1; perhaps D is TRBD1 or TRBD2 (5 bases each). V gave up 3 bases and J gave up 5 bases, with 8 bases separating them. The CDR3 contains 13 residues. CDR1 MNHEY and CDR2 SMNVEV come from the germline V gene (reference sequence). As DNA, the CDR3 is TGTGCCAGCAGTTTGGGACCCGACAATGAGCAGTTCTTC. This translates into CASSLGPDNEQFF.

This clone was found a few times. The J gene is TRBJ2-1, the V gene TRBV2, with D hard to call. Germline V gene lookup returns CDR1 SNHLY and CDR2 FYNNEI. The CDR3 spans 12 residues. Trimming removed 10 bases from V and 10 bases from J, with 17 bases in between. The CDR3 spells CAIREASLEQFF. The CDR3 nucleotides are TGTGCCATCCGAGAGGCATCGTTAGAGCAGTTCTTC.

The chain is built from TRBV6-5 and TRBJ2-1; D is undetermined. Trimming cost V 8 bases and J 0 bases, with 11 bases left between them. CDR1 is MNHEY and CDR2 is SVGAGI in the germline V gene. This CDR3 spans 14 amino acids. In DNA, the CDR3 is TGTGCCAGCGGTGGTCGTTACTCCTACAATGAGCAGTTCTTC. Translating it yields CASGGRYSYNEQFF.